This T cell receptor beta chain was captured by sequencing in a study of T-cell memory formation after mild COVID-19. Study in general: Each donor largely had its own TCR clusters.

Constant-segment-primed 5'RACE gave TCR alpha and TCR beta cDNA libraries with sample barcodes and UMIs. TCRdb reanalysed the 5' RACE reads using MiXCR and keeps one entry per CDR3 protein. The sample has about 470,000 distinct CDR3 sequences, approximately 25% seen once. General study points: The authors did not confirm SARS-CoV-2 specificity of second-wave clones peaking day 37. Contracting clones localized mainly to CM and EM when CD4+ and mainly to EMRA when CD8+.

Concerning this clonotype itself: The antigen remains unidentified.

This CDR3 has 17 residues. Germline loops: CDR1 SGHRS, CDR2 YFSETQ. Between the trimmed V and J ends, which lost 3 bases and 0 bases, there was a span of 16 bases. The receptor was derived from an adult woman who had mild COVID-19 (a few samples of this study predate the infection). Cell type and time point are not known. The V and J genes are TRBV5-1 and TRBJ2-1; tentative D call: TRBD2 (6 bases). Sequenced material: PBMCs or a T cell subset sorted from them (not recorded which). CDR3 DNA: TGCGCCAGCAGCTATCTCCGCGGGATCAGCTCCTACAATGAGCAGTTCTTC. This gives the protein CASSYLRGISSYNEQFF.